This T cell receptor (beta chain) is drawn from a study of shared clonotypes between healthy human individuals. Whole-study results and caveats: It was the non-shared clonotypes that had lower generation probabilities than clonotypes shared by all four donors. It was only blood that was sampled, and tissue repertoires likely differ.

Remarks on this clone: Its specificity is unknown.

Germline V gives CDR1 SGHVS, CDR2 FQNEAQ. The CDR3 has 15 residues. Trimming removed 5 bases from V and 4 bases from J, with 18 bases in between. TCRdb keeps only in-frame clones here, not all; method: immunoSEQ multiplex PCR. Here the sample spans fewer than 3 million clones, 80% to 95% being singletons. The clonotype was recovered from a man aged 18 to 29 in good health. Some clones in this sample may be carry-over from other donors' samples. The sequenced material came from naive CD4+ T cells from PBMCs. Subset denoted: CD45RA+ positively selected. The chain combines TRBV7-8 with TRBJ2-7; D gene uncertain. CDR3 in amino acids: CASSPMGKNLYEQYF. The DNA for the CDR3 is TGTGCCAGCAGCCCTATGGGAAAGAATTTGTACGAGCAGTACTTC.